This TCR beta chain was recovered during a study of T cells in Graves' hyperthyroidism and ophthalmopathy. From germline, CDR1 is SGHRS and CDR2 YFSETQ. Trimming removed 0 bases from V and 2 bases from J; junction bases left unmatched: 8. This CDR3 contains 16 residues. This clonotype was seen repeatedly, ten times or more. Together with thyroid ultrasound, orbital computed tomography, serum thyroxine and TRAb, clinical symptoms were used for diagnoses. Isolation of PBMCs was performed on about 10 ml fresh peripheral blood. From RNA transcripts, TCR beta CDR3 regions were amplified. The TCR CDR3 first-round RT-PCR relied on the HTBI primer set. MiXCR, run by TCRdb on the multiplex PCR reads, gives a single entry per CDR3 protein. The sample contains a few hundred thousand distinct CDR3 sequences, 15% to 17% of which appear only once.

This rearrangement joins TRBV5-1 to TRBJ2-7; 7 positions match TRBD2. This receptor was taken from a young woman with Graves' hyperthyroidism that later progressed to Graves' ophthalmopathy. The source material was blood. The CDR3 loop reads CASSLAASGVTYEQYF. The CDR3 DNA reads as TGCGCCAGCAGCTTGGCCGCTAGCGGAGTCACCTACGAGCAGTACTTC.